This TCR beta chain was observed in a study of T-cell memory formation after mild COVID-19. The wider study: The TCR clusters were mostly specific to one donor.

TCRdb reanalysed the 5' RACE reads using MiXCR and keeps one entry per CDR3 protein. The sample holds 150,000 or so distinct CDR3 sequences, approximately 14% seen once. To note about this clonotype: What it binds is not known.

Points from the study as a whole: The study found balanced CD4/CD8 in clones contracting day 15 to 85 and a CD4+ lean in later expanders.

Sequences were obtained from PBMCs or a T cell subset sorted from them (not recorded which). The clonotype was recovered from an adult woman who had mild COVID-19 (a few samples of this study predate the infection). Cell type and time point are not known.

For the CDR3, the DNA is TGTGCCAGCAGCTTATCCCAAGCTGCTACAGGGATAGGTGAGCAGTACTTC. It is translated as CASSLSQAATGIGEQYF. The V gene is TRBV7-6, the J gene TRBJ2-7, with D perhaps matching TRBD1 (6 bases). The CDR3 contains 17 residues. Germline V lookup: CDR1 SGHVS, CDR2 FNYEAQ. V was pared by 2 bases and J by 7 bases, with 24 bases between.